This is a list of T cell receptor beta chains from one sample in a study of cytomegalovirus exposure and HLA in healthy donors. Clones were sequenced by immunoSEQ multiplex PCR, and TCRdb holds only the in-frame ones, with some missing. Of under 200,000 clones listed, around 80% were seen once; the top ten hold approximately 2.1%. Material for sequencing was PBMCs. The source of these receptors is a male donor in good health and CMV-seronegative. Both conserved end residues are trimmed from each CDR3. Part of the rows lack a size; the others show once, few, many or a class for expanded clones.

J,V,size,CDR3
TRBJ1-1,TRBV6-6,-,ASSYSTGGTEAF
TRBJ1-5,TRBV5-5,-,ASSERQGAQPQH
TRBJ2-2,TRBV2,once,ASSADYTGELF
TRBJ2-5,TRBV6-1,-,ALNQETQY
TRBJ1-1,TRBV5-1,once,ASSSPGVDTEAF
TRBJ2-2,TRBV5-5,-,ASSQVGGRIAGELF
TRBJ2-4,TRBV2,-,ASTRDGGAKNIQY
TRBJ1-1,TRBV18,-,ASSQTGGRTEAF
TRBJ1-5,TRBV15,-,ATSRVGGNQPQH
TRBJ2-7,TRBV5-1,-,ASSSDRGLYEQY
TRBJ1-1,TRBV7-9,once,ASSLKPGGATEAF
TRBJ1-2,TRBV29-1,-,SVPRESLNGYT
TRBJ2-3,TRBV7-8,-,ASRTSGEVATDTQY
TRBJ1-2,TRBV5-1,-,ASSSATGDGYT
TRBJ1-5,TRBV6-1,-,ASSVGRGVESQPQH
TRBJ2-3,TRBV5-6,-,ASSLAAGIGDTQY
TRBJ2-7,TRBV5-1,few,ASSTGTGVSYEQY
-,TRBV7-2,-,ASSYQYEQY
TRBJ1-4,TRBV29-1,-,SVASGTGGEKLF
TRBJ2-7,TRBV10-3,few,ATALEEDYEQY
TRBJ2-3,TRBV5-4,-,ASSIPYTDTQY
TRBJ2-6,TRBV5-1,-,ASSLGGGSGANVLT
TRBJ2-2,TRBV7-8,once,AGRQDWAGELF
TRBJ1-5,TRBV19,-,ASSSGLWGQPQH
TRBJ1-1,TRBV20-1,-,SARADPEAF
TRBJ2-5,TRBV6-5,once,ASSYSPVETQY
TRBJ1-1,TRBV5-1,once,ASRQYENTEAF